This T cell receptor (beta chain) was identified during a study of blood T cell repertoires in COVID-19. Across the whole study: The samples span acute and convalescent COVID-19 from the United States, Italy and Spain. The analysed material was cDNA or gDNA that came from T cells, B-cell-depleted T cells, or PBMCs.

Original processing methods: For nucleated cells, counts were estimated from reference gene primer amplification. Using immunoSEQ multiplex PCR, the repertoire was profiled, and TCRdb retains in-frame clones only, with some absent. V, J and clone size were drawn from that table, and D and trimming were deduced from the DNA. The sample contains over 85,000 clones, around 87% of which appear only once. From germline, CDR1 is KGHSH and CDR2 LQKENI. The CDR3 contains 15 residues. V lost 2 bases, J lost 2 bases, and 9 bases lay in between. Source material: peripheral blood. This chain links TRBV18 with TRBJ2-2, with a possible D match to TRBD2 (6 bases). The clonotype originates from a woman at least 80 years old with acute or convalescent COVID-19. The CDR3 nucleotides read TGTGCCAGCTCACCAGGGACTGTTAACACCGGGGAGCTGTTTTTT. This codes for CASSPGTVNTGELFF.